The present entry profiles one T cell receptor (beta chain) with its context. The clone's antigen remains unknown. It has no much larger one-base neighbor in the sample; base qualities were not kept. This sample was included in a study of blood T cell repertoires in COVID-19 (TCRdb year 2020). Regarding the research as a whole: Samples covering the acute and convalescent phases of COVID-19 were provided by collaborators in the United States, Italy and Spain. Where available, HLA class I and class II types were taken from metadata supplied by the sample provider and were not determined by assay-based typing. A freely available public database, intended as a resource for researchers studying the immune response to SARS-CoV-2, is where the repertoires were released. The prospective study material was composed of cDNA or gDNA derived from T cells, B-cell-depleted T cells, or PBMCs. The samples were drawn from two sources: the first 160 participants of the ongoing ImmuneRACE study, and 1,254 subjects contributed by 6 global collaborators. Sample metadata almost always included a de-identified subject ID, COVID-19 status, age in years and sex. Deeply sampled blood TCRbeta repertoires from subjects exposed to, actively infected with, or recovered from COVID-19 were included in the dataset. The paper as a whole reports these results and caveats: The quantity of clinical and demographic metadata differed by source and by participant and was supplied without curation.

Samples from volunteer blood donors who had recovered from COVID-19 were contributed by a second Seattle source. Collaborating institutions collected whole blood in K2EDTA tubes following their own protocols. For TCRbeta analysis, collaborators shipped samples as frozen whole blood, isolated PBMCs, or DNA extracted from either of those sample types. The immunoSEQ Assay, a bias-controlled multiplex PCR, was used to amplify TCRbeta CDR3 regions from genomic DNA. The authors' analysis ran thus. Within the assay, amplification of reference gene primers was used to estimate how many nucleated cells each sample contained. To quantify the absolute abundance of each unique TCRbeta CDR3 rearrangement, sequence reads were collapsed and filtered. For each sample, productive Simpson clonality was calculated as the square root of Simpson's diversity index over productive rearrangements. TCRdb's version of the immuneACCESS table is confined to in-frame rearrangements and falls short of the full clone set. An unresolved V gene accounts for under half of the shortfall where checked; the remainder is of unknown origin. That table gives V, J and clone size, and the DNA gave D and trimming. The sample records about 240,000 clones, around 87% of which are singletons. The biggest ten clones account for just over 7% of the sample.

Unmatched junction bases come to 8, with V trimmed by 3 bases and J by 6 bases. CDR1 and CDR2, looked up from the germline V gene, are KGHSH and LQKENI. CDR3 length: 17 amino acids, cysteine to phenylalanine. Only the CDR3 region is kept as DNA, spanning 51 bases read in frame from base 1. The specimen sequenced was peripheral blood. The rearranged chain carries TRBV18 and TRBJ2-4; 13 nucleotides in the junction match TRBD2. The sequence was collected from a man aged 55 to 70 who had recovered from COVID-19. At the DNA level, the sequence is TGTGCCAGCTCACCCGTAACTAGCGGGGGGGGAAGAAACATTCAGTACTTC. This sequence encodes CASSPVTSGGGRNIQYF.